This TCR beta chain was found in a study of T-cell reconstitution after alpha-beta-depleted transplantation in children. Preparation of the TCRbeta library used unique molecular identifiers. TCRdb re-derived calls from the PCR reads in MiXCR, one entry per CDR3 protein. The table records around 680,000 distinct CDR3 sequences, approximately 17% of them present only once. This clonotype was counted only a few times. There are 13 residues in the CDR3. The germline CDR1 and CDR2 sequences are SEHNR and FQNEAQ (reference sequence). V shed 2 bases, J shed 10 bases, and the junction held 5 bases outside the gene matches.

The sample here was PBMCs from the stem cell graft donor, taken from the stem cell graft. The receptor comes from a human donor who donated a stem cell graft to a child with acute myeloid leukemia. The chain combines TRBV7-9 with TRBJ2-1, with 7 bases identical to TRBD2. This CDR3 reads CASSLTSLAEQFF. In nucleotides, the CDR3 is TGTGCCAGCAGCTTAACCTCACTAGCGGAGCAGTTCTTC. Combining the CDR3 with reference TRBV7-9 and TRBJ2-1 gives the whole variable domain DTGVSQNPRHKITKRGQNVTFRCDPISEHNRLYWYRQTLGQGPEFLTYFQNEAQLEKSRLLSDRFSAERPKGSFSTLEIQRTEQGDSAMYLCASSLTSLAEQFFGPGTRLTVL.